This T cell receptor beta chain was retrieved from a study of type 1 regulatory T cells (dated by TCRdb to the early 2020s). Describing the broader study: The study characterized an in vitro protocol that generated a Tr1-enriched, alloantigen-specific CD4 T cell product named T-allo10. T-allo10 was being evaluated clinically in patients with hematological malignancies who were receiving allogeneic hematopoietic stem cell transplantation.

The instrument given in TCRdb is Illumina MiSeq. TCRdb trimmed the raw reads at Q25, called clones with MiXCR and kept productive beta chains. Every CDR3 protein is listed once, alongside the most common genes and DNA of its rows. This sample is represented by some 90,000 distinct CDR3 sequences; around a third of them were singletons. The biggest ten clones account for around 2.3% of the sample. The germline V gene (reference sequence) gives CDR1 as DFQATT and CDR2 as SNEGSKA. Trimming leaves V shorter by 3 bases and J shorter by 6 bases, with the junction holding 5 bases beyond the gene matches. The CDR3 goes from the cysteine to the phenylalanine over 15 residues. Just the 45-base CDR3 DNA is kept, in frame starting at base 1. This clonotype was seen a handful of times. This receptor's antigen is unknown. There are no base qualities to consult, and no much larger clone falls within one base.

This receptor was identified in a human donor in good health. Recombination joined TRBV20-1 with TRBJ2-1; a stretch of 13 junction bases matches TRBD2. The sample consisted of CD4+ T cells, either the whole sample or a sorted fraction (not recorded which). The DNA reads TGCAGTGCTAGCCGGACTAGCGGGAGAATCAATGAGCAGTTCTTC. This encodes CSASRTSGRINEQFF.